Presented here are 23 T cell receptor beta chains from one specimen sequenced in a study of blood T cells in healthy people across ages. Primed by a sample-barcoded 5' primer and a J-beta primer mix, a second PCR proceeded for 7 to 11 cycles. One entry per CDR3 protein results from TCRdb running MiXCR on the 5' RACE reads. This repertoire shows about 970,000 distinct CDR3 sequences, roughly half found once; its top ten account for about a fifth. What was sequenced was blood. All receptors derive from a woman aged 55-75 years in good health.

V is TRBV12-3 or TRBV12-4 and J is TRBJ2-2, with TRBD2 matching 13 bases. J was trimmed by 0 bases and V by 6 bases; bases with no gene match: 7. The CDR3 is 18 residues long. CDR3 DNA: TGTGCCAGCAGCTTCGGACTAGCGGGAGTCGCGAACACCGGGGAGCTGTTTTTT. This encodes CASSFGLAGVANTGELFF.

The V call is TRBV12-3 or TRBV12-4, the J call TRBJ2-3; D remains ambiguous. The CDR3 is 16 residues long. V lost 4 bases and J lost 2, with 16 bases in between. The CDR3 DNA follows: TGTGCCAGCAGTTCCTCAGCGTACCGTTCCACAGATACGCAGTATTTT. Translation: CASSSSAYRSTDTQYF.

This clonotype was seen only once. Here the CDR3 DNA reads TGTGCCAGCTCACTCCTTGGGCAGCGCGACTATGGCTACACCTTC. Its protein is CASSLLGQRDYGYTF. V and J are TRBV18 and TRBJ1-2, with D hard to call. The CDR3 runs 15 residues. V was cut by 4 bases and J by 3 bases, with 15 bases left in between. The germline V gene encodes CDR1 KGHSH and CDR2 LQKENI.

The chain links TRBV6-2 or TRBV6-3 to TRBJ2-3, with 12 bases aligning to TRBD2. CDR1 and CDR2 from the germline V gene are MNHEY and SVGEGT. Trimming cost V 6 bases and J 4 bases; bases outside gene matches: 5. The CDR3 has 15 amino acids. DNA for the CDR3: TGTGCCAGCAGCCGACTAGCGGGAGCCTCAGATACGCAGTATTTT. It is translated as CASSRLAGASDTQYF.

This clonotype was seen a handful of times. The J gene is TRBJ2-5, the V gene TRBV9; the match to TRBD1 covers 8 bases. V shed 0 bases, J shed 3 bases, and the junction held 10 bases outside the gene matches. CDR1 and CDR2 from the germline V gene are SGDLS and YYNGEE. There are 17 residues in the CDR3. The CDR3 here is CASSVAIRGQGEETQYF. CDR3 bases: TGTGCCAGCAGCGTAGCAATCAGGGGGCAGGGGGAAGAGACCCAGTACTTC.

This clonotype was seen only once. V is TRBV28 and J is TRBJ2-5; no clear D. The last part of the DNA fits TRBJ2-7 better; the J call may be wrong. CDR1 is MDHEN and CDR2 is SYDVKM in the germline V gene. CDR3 length: 11 residues. DNA of the CDR3: TGTGCCAGCGGGTCACCGTACGAGCAGTACTTC. Encoded protein: CASGSPYEQYF.

V and J are TRBV2 and TRBJ2-3; 10 nucleotides line up with TRBD2. The CDR3 is made up of 16 amino acids. Germline V gene data show CDR1 as SNHLY and CDR2 as FYNNEI. Unmatched junction bases numbered 8, after V lost 8 bases and J lost 0 bases. The CDR3, as DNA: TGTGCCAGCGCCCCCATGACTAGCGGGAGCACAGATACGCAGTATTTT. Translated, it gives CASAPMTSGSTDTQYF.

CDR3 region: CSARAPRYAEQFF. The CDR3, as DNA: TGCAGTGCTAGAGCCCCAAGGTACGCTGAGCAGTTCTTC. The rearrangement uses TRBV20-1 and TRBJ2-1; D is ambiguous. The V gene lost 1 base and the J gene lost 9 bases, with 13 bases spanning the gap. The CDR3 runs 13 residues. Germline V gives CDR1 DFQATT, CDR2 SNEGSKA (reference sequence).

A few counts support this clonotype. This chain uses TRBV2 with TRBJ2-3; 8 bases are a match to TRBD2. The CDR3 consists of 15 residues. Losses at the gene ends were 7 bases for V and 12 bases for J; bases not matched to a gene: 18. Germline CDR1 SNHLY, CDR2 FYNNEI. For the CDR3, the DNA is TGTGCCAGCACCTTCGGTGGGACTAGAAGTCCCTTCCAGTATTTT. This gives the protein CASTFGGTRSPFQYF.

The chain has TRBV19 and TRBJ1-5; D is possibly TRBD1 (6 bases). The CDR3 loop spans 13 amino acids. Germline CDR1 and CDR2: LNHDA and SQIVND (reference sequence). The V end lost 8 bases, the J end lost 11 bases, and 19 bases lay between the germline ends. The chain's CDR3 is CASAPGALWTQHF. The CDR3 DNA follows: TGTGCCAGTGCTCCAGGGGCTCTTTGGACCCAGCATTTT.

For this clonotype: An end of the junction differs from the germline gene, which may be a read error. The chain recombines TRBV15 with TRBJ2-1; no reliable D call. The CDR3 extends over 15 amino acids. Germline values: CDR1 LNHNV, CDR2 YYDKDF (reference sequence). As DNA, the CDR3 is TGTGCCACCAGCATTCCTAGGGCAGGATACAACGAGCAGTTCTTC. This gives the protein CATSIPRAGYNEQFF.

The chain recombines TRBV6-5 with TRBJ2-7; TRBD1 aligns across 7 bases. The assigned J gene may be wrong: the sequence end matches TRBJ2-4 better. Germline lookup yields CDR1 MNHEY and CDR2 SVGAGI. The CDR3 extends over 14 amino acids. The CDR3 DNA follows: TGTGCCAGCAGTTACTCGACAGGGAAAAACATTCAGTACTTC. Amino acid sequence: CASSYSTGKNIQYF.

The chain couples TRBV7-6 to TRBJ1-6; perhaps TRBD1 as D (5 bases). Germline CDR1 reads SGHVS; CDR2 reads FNYEAQ. V lost 0 bases and J lost 10, with 13 bases in between. The CDR3 is 15 residues long. CDR3 sequence reads: CASSLASGAGSPLHF. The CDR3 coding sequence is TGTGCCAGCAGCTTAGCTTCCGGGGCGGGATCACCCCTCCACTTT.

This chain uses TRBV5-6 with TRBJ2-5, with D possibly being TRBD2 (6 bases). V lost 2 bases, J lost 3 bases, and 14 bases lay in between. Germline values: CDR1 SGHDT, CDR2 YYEEEE. The CDR3 is 15 amino acids. DNA of the CDR3: TGTGCCAGCAGCTTAAGCGAGGGGAGGAAAGAGACCCAGTACTTC. Protein product: CASSLSEGRKETQYF. The whole variable domain, filled in from reference TRBV5-6 and TRBJ2-5, reads DAGVTQSPTHLIKTRGQQVTLRCSPKSGHDTVSWYQQALGQGPQFIFQYYEEEERQRGNFPDRFSGHQFPNYSSELNVNALLLGDSALYLCASSLSEGRKETQYFGPGTRLLVL.

V is TRBV20-1 and J is TRBJ1-2, with D unclear. CDR3 length: 13 amino acids. V lost 5 bases, J lost 8 bases, and 18 bases lay in between. The germline CDR1 and CDR2 sequences are DFQATT and SNEGSKA (reference sequence). The DNA of the CDR3 is TGCAGTGCTGAAGGGTGGGGAAAAGAGGGCTACACCTTC. Translation gives CSAEGWGKEGYTF.

This sequence joins TRBV6-5 and TRBJ2-7; D might be TRBD2 (5 bases). V was pared by 10 bases and J by 2 bases, with 15 bases between. Germline V gene sequence: CDR1 MNHEY, CDR2 SVGAGI. This CDR3 has 13 residues. The CDR3 spells CATGPGSTYEQYF. The CDR3 DNA is TGTGCCACCGGGCCGGGATCCACCTACGAGCAGTACTTC.

There are a few counts of this clonotype. V and J are TRBV12-3 or TRBV12-4 and TRBJ2-3; D possibly uses TRBD1 or TRBD2 (5 bases each). Trimming took 3 bases from V and 2 from J, leaving 15 bases between them. The CDR3 is 16 amino acids. This CDR3 is CASSFGPPGHTDTQYF. CDR3 nucleotide sequence: TGTGCCAGCAGTTTCGGACCCCCGGGGCACACAGATACGCAGTATTTT.

Here the CDR3 reads CASRSGDRTDTQYF. The DNA of the CDR3 is TGTGCCAGCAGGTCTGGCGACCGCACAGATACGCAGTATTTT. The V call is TRBV28, the J call TRBJ2-3; D is ambiguous. The germline V and J ends were trimmed by 6 bases and 1 base, with 11 bases remaining between them. The CDR3 has 14 amino acids. Germline V CDR1 and CDR2: MDHEN, SYDVKM.

The CDR3 DNA follows: TGTGCCAGCAGCCTGACAGGGGCTTCTACCGGGGAGCTGTTTTTT. Encoded protein: CASSLTGASTGELFF. The chain employs TRBV12-3 or TRBV12-4 and TRBJ2-2, with 8 bases that match TRBD1. Trimming took 6 bases from V and 5 from J; bases not matched to a gene: 8. CDR3 length: 15 residues.

This clonotype came up a few times. This sequence joins TRBV6-1 and TRBJ2-5; the D gene is possibly TRBD1 (5 bases). Trimming cost V 8 bases and J 2 bases, with 12 bases left between them. This CDR3 is 13 amino acids long. Germline V gene sequence: CDR1 MNHNS, CDR2 SASEGT. The CDR3, as DNA: TGTGCCAGCGAGTCGACAGCACAAGAGACCCAGTACTTC. Its translation: CASESTAQETQYF.

This clonotype was seen more than once but under ten times. The rearrangement links TRBV3-1 to TRBJ2-7; 10 bases align to TRBD1. The V gene end was trimmed by 0 bases and the J gene end by 4 bases; junction bases not matched to a gene: 3. This CDR3 is built from 15 residues. The germline V gene has CDR1 LGHDT and CDR2 YNNKEL (reference sequence). The CDR3 here is CASSQEGQGQYEQYF. CDR3 bases: TGTGCCAGCAGCCAAGAGGGACAGGGGCAGTACGAGCAGTACTTC.

V and J are TRBV12-3 or TRBV12-4 and TRBJ1-5; D is uncertain. This CDR3 has 13 residues. Trimming took off 2 bases at V and 10 bases at J, with 12 bases between the two ends. The CDR3 is CASSLSPGRPQHF. The CDR3, as DNA: TGTGCCAGCAGTTTATCTCCGGGCCGTCCCCAGCATTTT.

This clonotype was seen more than once but under ten times. The rearrangement joins TRBV20-1 to TRBJ1-1, with 8 positions matching TRBD1. The CDR3 is made up of 14 amino acids. Trimming removed 3 bases from V and 4 bases from J; junction bases left unmatched: 7. Germline V gene sequence: CDR1 DFQATT, CDR2 SNEGSKA (reference sequence). In DNA, the CDR3 is TGCAGTGCTAGTAAACAGGGGGTTGCCACTGAAGCTTTCTTT. Translated: CSASKQGVATEAFF.